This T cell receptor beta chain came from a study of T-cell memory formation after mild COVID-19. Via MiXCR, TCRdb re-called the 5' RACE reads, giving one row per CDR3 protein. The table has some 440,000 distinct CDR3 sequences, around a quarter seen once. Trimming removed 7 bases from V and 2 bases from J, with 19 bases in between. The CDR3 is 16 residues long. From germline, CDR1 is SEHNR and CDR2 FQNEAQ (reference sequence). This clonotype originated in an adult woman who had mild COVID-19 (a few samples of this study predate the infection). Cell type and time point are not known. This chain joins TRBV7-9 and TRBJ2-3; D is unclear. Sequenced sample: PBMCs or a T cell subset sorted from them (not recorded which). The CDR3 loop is CASTYPSTLPTDTQYF. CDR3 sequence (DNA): TGTGCCAGCACCTACCCGTCTACCCTACCCACAGATACGCAGTATTTT.